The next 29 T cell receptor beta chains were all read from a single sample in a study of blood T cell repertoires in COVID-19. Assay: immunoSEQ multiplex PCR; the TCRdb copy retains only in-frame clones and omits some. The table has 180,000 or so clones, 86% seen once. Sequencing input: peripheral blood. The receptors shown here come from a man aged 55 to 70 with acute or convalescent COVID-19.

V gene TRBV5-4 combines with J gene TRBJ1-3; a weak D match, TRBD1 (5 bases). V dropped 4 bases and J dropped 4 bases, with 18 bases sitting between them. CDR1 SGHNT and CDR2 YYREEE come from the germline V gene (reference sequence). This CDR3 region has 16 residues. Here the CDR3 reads CASSLPGPSGGNTIYF. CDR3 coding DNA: TGTGCCAGCAGCCTCCCCGGACCTTCAGGGGGAAACACCATATATTTT.

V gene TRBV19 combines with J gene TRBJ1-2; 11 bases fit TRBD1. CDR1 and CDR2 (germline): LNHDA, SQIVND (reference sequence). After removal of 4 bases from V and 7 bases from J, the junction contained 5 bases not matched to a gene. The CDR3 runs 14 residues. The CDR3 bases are TGTGCCAGTAGTAGAGGACAGGGGGCGTTTGGCTACACCTTC. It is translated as CASSRGQGAFGYTF.

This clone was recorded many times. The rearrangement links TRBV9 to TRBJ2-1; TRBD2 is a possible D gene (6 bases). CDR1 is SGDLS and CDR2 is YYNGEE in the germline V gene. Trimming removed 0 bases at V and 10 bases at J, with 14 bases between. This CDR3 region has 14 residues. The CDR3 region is CASSVGGGVSEQFF. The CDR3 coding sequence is TGTGCCAGCAGCGTAGGTGGAGGGGTTTCGGAGCAGTTCTTC.

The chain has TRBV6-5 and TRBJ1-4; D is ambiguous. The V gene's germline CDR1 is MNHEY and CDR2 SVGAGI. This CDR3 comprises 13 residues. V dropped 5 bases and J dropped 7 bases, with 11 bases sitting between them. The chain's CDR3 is CASSLSSGEKLFF. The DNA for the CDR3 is TGTGCCAGCAGTCTCAGCTCGGGTGAAAAACTGTTTTTT.

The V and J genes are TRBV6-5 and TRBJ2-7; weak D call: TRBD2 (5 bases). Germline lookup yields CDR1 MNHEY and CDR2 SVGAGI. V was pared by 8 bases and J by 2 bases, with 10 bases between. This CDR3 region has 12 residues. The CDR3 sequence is CASGSATYEQYF. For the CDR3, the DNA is TGTGCCAGCGGTAGCGCTACCTACGAGCAGTACTTC.

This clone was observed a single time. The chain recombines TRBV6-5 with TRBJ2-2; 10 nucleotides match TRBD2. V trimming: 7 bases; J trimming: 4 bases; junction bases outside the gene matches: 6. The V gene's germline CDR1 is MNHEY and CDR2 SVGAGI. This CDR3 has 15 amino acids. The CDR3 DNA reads TGTGCCAGCAAATTAGCGGGAGGCCCCACCGGGGAGCTGTTTTTT. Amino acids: CASKLAGGPTGELFF.

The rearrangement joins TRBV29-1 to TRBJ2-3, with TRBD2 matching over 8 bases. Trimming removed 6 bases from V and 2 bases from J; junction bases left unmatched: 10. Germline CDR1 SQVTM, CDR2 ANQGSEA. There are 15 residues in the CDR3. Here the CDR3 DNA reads TGCAGCGTGGGTACGGGGGGGCCGAACACAGATACGCAGTATTTT. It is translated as CSVGTGGPNTDTQYF.

In DNA, the CDR3 is TGTGCCAGCAGCGTAGACACGGGGGGCTACAATGAGCAGTTCTTC. Residues: CASSVDTGGYNEQFF. The J gene is TRBJ2-1, the V gene TRBV9, with 7 bases lining up with TRBD2. The V segment lost 0 bases and the J segment 3 bases; nucleotides outside the gene matches: 3. This CDR3 has 15 amino acids. Germline CDR1 is SGDLS and CDR2 is YYNGEE.

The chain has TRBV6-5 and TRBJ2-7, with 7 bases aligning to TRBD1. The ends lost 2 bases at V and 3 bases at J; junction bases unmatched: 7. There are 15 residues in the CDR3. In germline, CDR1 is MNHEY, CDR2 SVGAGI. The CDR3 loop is CASSYAYRGYYEQYF. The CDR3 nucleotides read TGTGCCAGCAGTTACGCGTACAGGGGATACTACGAGCAGTACTTC.

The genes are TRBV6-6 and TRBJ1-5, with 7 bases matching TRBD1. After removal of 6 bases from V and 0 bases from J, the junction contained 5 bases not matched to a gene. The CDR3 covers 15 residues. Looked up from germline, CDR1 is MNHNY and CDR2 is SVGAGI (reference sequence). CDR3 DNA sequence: TGTGCCAGCAGCAGGGGACAGTATAGCAATCAGCCCCAGCATTTT. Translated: CASSRGQYSNQPQHF.

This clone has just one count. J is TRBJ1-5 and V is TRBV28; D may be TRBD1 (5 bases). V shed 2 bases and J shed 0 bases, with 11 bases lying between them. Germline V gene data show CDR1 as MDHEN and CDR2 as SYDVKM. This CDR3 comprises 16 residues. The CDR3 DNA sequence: TGTGCCAGCAGTTTAAGGCAGGGACTTAGCAATCAGCCCCAGCATTTT. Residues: CASSLRQGLSNQPQHF.

The CDR3 loop is CASSTKLNTEAFF. In nucleotides, the CDR3 is TGTGCCAGCAGCACTAAATTGAACACTGAAGCTTTCTTT. The chain carries TRBV7-9 and TRBJ1-1; no clear D. V lost 5 bases and J 0 bases, leaving 7 bases between the germline ends. The germline CDR1 and CDR2 sequences are SEHNR and FQNEAQ (reference sequence). This CDR3 contains 13 residues.

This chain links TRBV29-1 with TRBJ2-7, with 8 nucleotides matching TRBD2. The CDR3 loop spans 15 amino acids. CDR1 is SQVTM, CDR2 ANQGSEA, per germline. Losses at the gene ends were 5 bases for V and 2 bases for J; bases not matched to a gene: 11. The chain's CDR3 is CSVKVVAGGPYEQYF. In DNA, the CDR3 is TGCAGCGTTAAAGTAGTTGCGGGAGGACCCTACGAGCAGTACTTC.

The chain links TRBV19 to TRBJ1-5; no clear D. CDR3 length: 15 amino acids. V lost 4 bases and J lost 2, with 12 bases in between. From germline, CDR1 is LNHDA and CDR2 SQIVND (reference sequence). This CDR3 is CASSKSGRGNQPQHF. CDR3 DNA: TGTGCCAGTAGTAAGTCGGGTCGGGGCAATCAGCCCCAGCATTTT.

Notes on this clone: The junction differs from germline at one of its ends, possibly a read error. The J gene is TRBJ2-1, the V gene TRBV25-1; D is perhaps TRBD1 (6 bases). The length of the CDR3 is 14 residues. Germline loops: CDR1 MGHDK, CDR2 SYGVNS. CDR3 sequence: CTSSDDRRYNEQFF. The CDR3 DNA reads TGTACCAGCAGTGACGACAGGCGCTACAATGAGCAGTTCTTC.

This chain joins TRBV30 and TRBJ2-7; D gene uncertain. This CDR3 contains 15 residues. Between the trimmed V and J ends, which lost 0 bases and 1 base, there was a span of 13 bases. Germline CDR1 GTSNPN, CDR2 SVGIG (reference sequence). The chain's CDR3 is CAWSVLAVGSYEQYF. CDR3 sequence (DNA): TGTGCCTGGAGTGTACTGGCGGTTGGGTCCTACGAGCAGTACTTC.

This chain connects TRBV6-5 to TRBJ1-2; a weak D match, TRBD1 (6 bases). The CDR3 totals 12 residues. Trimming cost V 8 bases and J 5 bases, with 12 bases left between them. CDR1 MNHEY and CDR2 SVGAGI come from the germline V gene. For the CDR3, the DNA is TGTGCCAGCGCGCCGACAGGATATGGCTACACCTTC. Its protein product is CASAPTGYGYTF.

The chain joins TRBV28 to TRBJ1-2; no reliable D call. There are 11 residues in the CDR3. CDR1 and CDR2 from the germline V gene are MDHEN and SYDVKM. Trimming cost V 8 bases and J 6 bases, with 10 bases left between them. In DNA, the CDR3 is TGTGCCAGCCGCGCAGGCCATGGCTACACCTTC. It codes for CASRAGHGYTF.

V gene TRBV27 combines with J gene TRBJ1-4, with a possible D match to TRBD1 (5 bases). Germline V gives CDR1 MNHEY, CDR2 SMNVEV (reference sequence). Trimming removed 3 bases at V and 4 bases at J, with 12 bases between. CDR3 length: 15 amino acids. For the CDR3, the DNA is TGTGCCAGCAGTTTTCCCCAGGACAATAATGAAAAACTGTTTTTT. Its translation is CASSFPQDNNEKLFF.

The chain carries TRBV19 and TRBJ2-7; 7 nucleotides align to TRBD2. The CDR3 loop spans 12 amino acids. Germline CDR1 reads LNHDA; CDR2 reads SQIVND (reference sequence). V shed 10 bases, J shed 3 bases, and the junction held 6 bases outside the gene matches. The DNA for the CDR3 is TGTGCCACCCGGCGGGGGTTCTACGAGCAGTACTTC. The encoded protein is CATRRGFYEQYF.

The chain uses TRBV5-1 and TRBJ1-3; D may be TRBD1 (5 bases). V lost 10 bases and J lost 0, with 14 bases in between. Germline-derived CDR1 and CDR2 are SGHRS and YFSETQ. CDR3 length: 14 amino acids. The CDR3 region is CAQGRGSSGNTIYF. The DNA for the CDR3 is TGCGCCCAAGGAAGGGGTAGCTCTGGAAACACCATATATTTT.

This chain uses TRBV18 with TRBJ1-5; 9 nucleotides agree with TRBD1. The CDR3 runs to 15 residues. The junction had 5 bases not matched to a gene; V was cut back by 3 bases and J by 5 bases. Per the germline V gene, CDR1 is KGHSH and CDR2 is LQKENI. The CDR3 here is CASSPGQGRHQPQHF. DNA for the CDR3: TGTGCCAGCTCACCCGGACAGGGGCGCCATCAGCCCCAGCATTTT. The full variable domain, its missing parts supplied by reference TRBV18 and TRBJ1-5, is NAGVMQNPRHLVRRRGQEARLRCSPMKGHSHVYWYRQLPEEGLKFMVYLQKENIIDESGMPKERFSAEFPKEGPSILRIQQVVRGDSAAYFCASSPGQGRHQPQHFGDGTRLSIL.

CDR3 in amino acids: CASSLDSPLQETQYF. The DNA for the CDR3 is TGTGCCAGCAGCTTGGACAGTCCCCTTCAAGAGACCCAGTACTTC. The V gene is TRBV28, the J gene TRBJ2-5, with D tentatively TRBD1 (6 bases). The ends were cut back, 6 bases at V and 2 bases at J, with 16 bases in the middle. CDR1 and CDR2 (germline): MDHEN, SYDVKM. This CDR3 has 15 amino acids.

The CDR3 protein is CASSLRPVWNEQFF. The CDR3 DNA is TGTGCCAGCAGCTTGAGGCCGGTCTGGAATGAGCAGTTCTTC. This chain uses TRBV7-2 with TRBJ2-1; D remains unclear. The CDR3 is 14 amino acids. Germline loops: CDR1 SGHTA, CDR2 FQGNSA. Trimming shortened V by 3 bases and J by 7 bases, and 13 bases separated the two germline ends.

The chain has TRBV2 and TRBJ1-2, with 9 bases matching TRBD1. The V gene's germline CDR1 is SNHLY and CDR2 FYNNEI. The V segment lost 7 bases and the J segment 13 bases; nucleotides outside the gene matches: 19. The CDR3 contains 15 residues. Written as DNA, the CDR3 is TGTGCCAGCATGATAGGAAGCACAGGGGGCGTCTGGACCACCTTC. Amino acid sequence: CASMIGSTGGVWTTF.

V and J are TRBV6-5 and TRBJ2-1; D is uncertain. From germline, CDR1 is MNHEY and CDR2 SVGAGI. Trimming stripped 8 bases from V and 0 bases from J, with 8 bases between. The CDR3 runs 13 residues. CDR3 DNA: TGTGCCAGCGTACTGAGCTCCTACAATGAGCAGTTCTTC. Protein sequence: CASVLSSYNEQFF.

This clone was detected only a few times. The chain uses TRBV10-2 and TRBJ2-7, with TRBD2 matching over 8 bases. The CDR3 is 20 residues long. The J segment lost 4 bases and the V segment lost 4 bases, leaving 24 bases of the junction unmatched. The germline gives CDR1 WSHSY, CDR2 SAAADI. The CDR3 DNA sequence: TGCGCCAGCAGTGGGGTAGCGGGGTCGACCACCCCGAGCAATGGTTACGAGCAGTACTTC. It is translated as CASSGVAGSTTPSNGYEQYF.

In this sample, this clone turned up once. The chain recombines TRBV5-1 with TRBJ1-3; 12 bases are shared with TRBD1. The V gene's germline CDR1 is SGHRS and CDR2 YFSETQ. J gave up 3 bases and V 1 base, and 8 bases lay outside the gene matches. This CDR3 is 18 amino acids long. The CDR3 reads CASSLNPGQGAIGNTIYF. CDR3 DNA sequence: TGCGCCAGCAGCTTGAATCCGGGACAGGGGGCAATTGGAAACACCATATATTTT.

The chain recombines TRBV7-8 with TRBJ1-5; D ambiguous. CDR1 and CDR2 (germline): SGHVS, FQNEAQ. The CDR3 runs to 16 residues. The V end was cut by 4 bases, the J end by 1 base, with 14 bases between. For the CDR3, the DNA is TGTGCCAGCAGCTCCACGAGGGTGATAAGCAATCAGCCCCAGCATTTT. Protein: CASSSTRVISNQPQHF.